This TCR beta chain was profiled in a study of CD8 T cells in ankylosing spondylitis. From germline, CDR1 is SQVTM and CDR2 ANQGSEA. This CDR3 is 13 amino acids long. V shed 7 bases and J shed 4 bases, with 14 bases lying between them. TCRdb re-derived calls from the 5' RACE reads in MiXCR, one entry per CDR3 protein. The sample has around 31,000 distinct CDR3 sequences; about 31% are singletons. The V gene is TRBV29-1, the J gene TRBJ2-1; D is possibly TRBD1 (7 bases). The specimen was synovial fluid, either unsorted or a sorted T cell fraction (not recorded which). The TCR comes from a male donor with ankylosing spondylitis. For the CDR3, the DNA is TGCAGCGGGCTACCAGGGGGGTACAATGAGCAGTTCTTC. This sequence encodes CSGLPGGYNEQFF.